A single TCR beta chain is shown here with its context. The germline V gene has CDR1 SGHRS and CDR2 YFSETQ. The CDR3 length is 16 residues. V was shortened by 0 bases and J by 10 bases, with 17 bases between the two germline ends. Original data processing: Estimation of nucleated cell counts was performed using reference gene primer amplification. TCRdb's table, derived via immunoSEQ multiplex PCR, lists solely in-frame clones and lacks some. V and J calls and clone size are copied from that table; D and trimming were computed from the DNA. The sample lists 55,000 to 75,000 clones, about 80% occurring once. The data stem from a study of blood T cell repertoires in COVID-19.

Sequencing used peripheral blood. The genes are TRBV5-1 and TRBJ1-6, with a weak D call TRBD1 (5 bases). This TCR was sampled from a man between 70 and 80 years old with acute or convalescent COVID-19. CDR3 DNA sequence: TGCGCCAGCAGCTTGGGAGCCGGGGGTCGGGGGTCACCCCTCCACTTT. This translates into CASSLGAGGRGSPLHF.